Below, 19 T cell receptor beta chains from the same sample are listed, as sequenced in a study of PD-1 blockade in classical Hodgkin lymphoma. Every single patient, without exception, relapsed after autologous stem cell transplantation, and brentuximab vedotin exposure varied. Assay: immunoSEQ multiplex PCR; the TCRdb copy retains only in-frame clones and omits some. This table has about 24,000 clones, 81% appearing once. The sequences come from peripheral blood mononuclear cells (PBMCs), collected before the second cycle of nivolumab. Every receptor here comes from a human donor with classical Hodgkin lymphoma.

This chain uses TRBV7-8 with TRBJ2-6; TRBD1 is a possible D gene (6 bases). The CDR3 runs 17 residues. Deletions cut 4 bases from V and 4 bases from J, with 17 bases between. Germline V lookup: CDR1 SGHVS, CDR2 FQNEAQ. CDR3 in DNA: TGTGCCAGCAGCTCCGCGCAGGGGCCAGGGGGGGCCAACGTCCTGACTTTC. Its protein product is CASSSAQGPGGANVLTF.

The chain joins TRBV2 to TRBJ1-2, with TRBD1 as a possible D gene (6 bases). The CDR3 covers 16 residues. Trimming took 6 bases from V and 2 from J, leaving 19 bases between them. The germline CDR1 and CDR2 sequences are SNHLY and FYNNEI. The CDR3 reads CASSEDFGTLNYGYTF. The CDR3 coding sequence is TGTGCCAGCAGCGAGGATTTCGGGACACTCAACTATGGCTACACCTTC. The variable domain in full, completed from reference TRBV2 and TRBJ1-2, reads EPEVTQTPSHQVTQMGQEVILRCVPISNHLYFYWYRQILGQKVEFLVSFYNNEISEKSEIFDDQFSVERPDGSNFTLKIRSTKLEDSAMYFCASSEDFGTLNYGYTFGSGTRLTVV.

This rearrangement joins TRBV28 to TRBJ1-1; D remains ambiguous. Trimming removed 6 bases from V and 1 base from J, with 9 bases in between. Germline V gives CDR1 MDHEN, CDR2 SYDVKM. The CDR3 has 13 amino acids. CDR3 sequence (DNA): TGTGCCAGCAGGGAACATTCGAACACTGAAGCTTTCTTT. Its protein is CASREHSNTEAFF.

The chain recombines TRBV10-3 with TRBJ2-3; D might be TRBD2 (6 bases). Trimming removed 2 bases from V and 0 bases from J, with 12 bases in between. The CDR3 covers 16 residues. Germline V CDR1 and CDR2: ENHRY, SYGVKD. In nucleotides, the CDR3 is TGTGCCATCAGTGAGCGCGGGGACCCGAGCACAGATACGCAGTATTTT. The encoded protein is CAISERGDPSTDTQYF.

The CDR3 DNA reads TGTGCCAGCAGCTCCCTACCCCCGGGACAGTACATGAACACTGAAGCTTTCTTT. It translates to CASSSLPPGQYMNTEAFF. The genes are TRBV7-9 and TRBJ1-1; 7 nucleotides agree with TRBD1. The V and J ends lost 4 bases and 0 bases, in that order; junction bases with no gene match: 14. The length of the CDR3 is 18 residues. Per the germline V gene, CDR1 is SEHNR and CDR2 is FQNEAQ (reference sequence).

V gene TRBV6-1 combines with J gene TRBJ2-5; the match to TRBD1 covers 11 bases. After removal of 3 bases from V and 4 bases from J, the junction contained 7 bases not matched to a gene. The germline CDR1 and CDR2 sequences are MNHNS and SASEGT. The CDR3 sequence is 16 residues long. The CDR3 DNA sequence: TGTGCCAGCAGTGAGGACAGGGGGCTGGGGAGAGAGACCCAGTACTTC. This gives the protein CASSEDRGLGRETQYF.

The CDR3 spells CASSLVGTGGARTGELFF. The CDR3 region has the DNA TGTGCCAGCAGCTTAGTTGGAACGGGGGGCGCAAGGACCGGGGAGCTGTTTTTT. The V gene is TRBV11-2, the J gene TRBJ2-2; possible D gene TRBD2, 7 bases. With 1 base removed from V and 5 bases from J, the gap between germline ends came to 20 bases. The CDR3 covers 18 residues. Germline CDR1 and CDR2: SGHAT and FQNNGV.

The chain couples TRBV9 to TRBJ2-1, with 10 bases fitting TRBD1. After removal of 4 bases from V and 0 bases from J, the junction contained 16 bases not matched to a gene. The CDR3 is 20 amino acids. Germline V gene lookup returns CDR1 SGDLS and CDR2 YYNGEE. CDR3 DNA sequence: TGTGCCAGCAGCCCCGGGGCGGAGGGACAGGGGACATACTCCTACAATGAGCAGTTCTTC. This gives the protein CASSPGAEGQGTYSYNEQFF.

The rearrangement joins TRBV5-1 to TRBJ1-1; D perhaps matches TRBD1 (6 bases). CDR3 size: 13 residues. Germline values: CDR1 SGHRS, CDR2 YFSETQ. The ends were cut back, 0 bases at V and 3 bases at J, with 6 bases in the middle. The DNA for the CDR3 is TGCGCCAGCAGCTTGGGGACAGACACTGAAGCTTTCTTT. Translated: CASSLGTDTEAFF.

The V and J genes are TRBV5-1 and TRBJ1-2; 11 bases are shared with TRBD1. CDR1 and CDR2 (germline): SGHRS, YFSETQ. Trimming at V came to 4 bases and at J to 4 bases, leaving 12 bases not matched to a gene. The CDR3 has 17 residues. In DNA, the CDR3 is TGCGCCAGCAGCCCGGGACAGGGGGTAGGCCCCCCCTATGGCTACACCTTC. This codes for CASSPGQGVGPPYGYTF.

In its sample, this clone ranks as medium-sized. The CDR3 coding sequence is TGTGCCCGGGGGGCCAGTGGTGGAAAGGTTAATGAAAAACTGTTTTTT. Translated: CARGASGGKVNEKLFF. J is TRBJ1-4 and V is TRBV30; a possible D gene is TRBD1 (6 bases). Trimming cost V 8 bases and J 4 bases, with 23 bases left between them. The CDR3 extends over 16 amino acids. CDR1 is GTSNPN and CDR2 is SVGIG in the germline V gene (reference sequence).

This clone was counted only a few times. In DNA form, the CDR3 reads TGTGCCAGCAGTGAAATGAGGGATCTTCCGCCCCAGCATTTT. It codes for CASSEMRDLPPQHF. The chain employs TRBV6-1 and TRBJ1-5, with D hard to call. Trimming took 2 bases from V and 9 from J, leaving 14 bases between them. The CDR3 contains 14 residues. Germline CDR1 MNHNS, CDR2 SASEGT.

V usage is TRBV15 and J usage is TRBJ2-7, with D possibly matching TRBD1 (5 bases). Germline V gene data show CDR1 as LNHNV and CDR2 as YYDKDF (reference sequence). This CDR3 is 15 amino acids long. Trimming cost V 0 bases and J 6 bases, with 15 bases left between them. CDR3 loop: CATSRDRTRATEQYF. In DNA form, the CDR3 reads TGTGCCACCAGCAGAGATAGGACACGGGCTACCGAGCAGTACTTC.

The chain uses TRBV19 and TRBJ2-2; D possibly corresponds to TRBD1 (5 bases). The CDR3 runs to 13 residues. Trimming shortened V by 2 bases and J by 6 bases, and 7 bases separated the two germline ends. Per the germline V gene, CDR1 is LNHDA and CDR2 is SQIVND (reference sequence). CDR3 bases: TGTGCCAGTAGTATACAGGGATCCGGGGAGCTGTTTTTT. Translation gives CASSIQGSGELFF.

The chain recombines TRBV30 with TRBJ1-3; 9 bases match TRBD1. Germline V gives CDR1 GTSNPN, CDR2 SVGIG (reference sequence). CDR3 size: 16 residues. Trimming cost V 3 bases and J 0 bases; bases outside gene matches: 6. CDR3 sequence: CAWRGTGLSSGNTIYF. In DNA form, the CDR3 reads TGTGCCTGGAGGGGGACAGGGTTGAGCTCTGGAAACACCATATATTTT. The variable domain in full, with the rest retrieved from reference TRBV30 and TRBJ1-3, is SQTIHQWPATLVQPVGSPLSLECTVEGTSNPNLYWYRQAAGRGLQLLFYSVGIGQISSEVPQNLSASRPQDRQFILSSKKLLLSDSGFYLCAWRGTGLSSGNTIYFGEGSWLTVV.

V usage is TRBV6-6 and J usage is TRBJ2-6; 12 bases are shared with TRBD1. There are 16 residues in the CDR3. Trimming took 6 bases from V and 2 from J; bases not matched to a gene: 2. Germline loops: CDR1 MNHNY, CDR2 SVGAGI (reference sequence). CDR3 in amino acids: CASRGQGAPGANVLTF. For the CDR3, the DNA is TGTGCCAGCAGGGGACAGGGGGCCCCTGGGGCCAACGTCCTGACTTTC.

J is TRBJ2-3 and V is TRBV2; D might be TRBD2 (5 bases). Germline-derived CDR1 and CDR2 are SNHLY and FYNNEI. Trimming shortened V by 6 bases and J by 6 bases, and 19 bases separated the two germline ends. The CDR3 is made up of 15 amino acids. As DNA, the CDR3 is TGTGCCAGCAGCTACGGCGGCGGAGGTGGGGATACGCAGTATTTT. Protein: CASSYGGGGGDTQYF.

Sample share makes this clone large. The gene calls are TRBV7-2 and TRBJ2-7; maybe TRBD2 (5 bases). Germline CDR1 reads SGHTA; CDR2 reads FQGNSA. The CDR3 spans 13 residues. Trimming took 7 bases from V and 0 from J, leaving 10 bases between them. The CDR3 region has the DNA TGTGCCAGCACCCGGGAACGCTCCTACGAGCAGTACTTC. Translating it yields CASTRERSYEQYF.

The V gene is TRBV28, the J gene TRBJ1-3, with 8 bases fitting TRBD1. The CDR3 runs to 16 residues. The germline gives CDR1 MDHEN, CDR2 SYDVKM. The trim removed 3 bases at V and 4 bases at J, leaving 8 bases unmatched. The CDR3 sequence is CASSLYQGARGNTIYF. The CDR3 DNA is TGTGCCAGCAGTTTGTACCAGGGGGCGCGGGGAAACACCATATATTTT.